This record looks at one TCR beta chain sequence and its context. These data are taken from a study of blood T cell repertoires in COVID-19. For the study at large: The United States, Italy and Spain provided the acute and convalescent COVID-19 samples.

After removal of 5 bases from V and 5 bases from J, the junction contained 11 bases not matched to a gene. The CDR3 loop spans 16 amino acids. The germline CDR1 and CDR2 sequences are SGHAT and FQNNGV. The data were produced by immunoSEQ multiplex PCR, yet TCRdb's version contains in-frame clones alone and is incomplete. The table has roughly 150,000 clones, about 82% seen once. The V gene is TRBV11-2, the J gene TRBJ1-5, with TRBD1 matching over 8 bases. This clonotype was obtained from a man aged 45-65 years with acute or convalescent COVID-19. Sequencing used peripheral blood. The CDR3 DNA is TGTGCCAGCAGCCTCTCCCTGGACAGGGTTGATCAGCCCCAGCATTTT. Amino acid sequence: CASSLSLDRVDQPQHF.